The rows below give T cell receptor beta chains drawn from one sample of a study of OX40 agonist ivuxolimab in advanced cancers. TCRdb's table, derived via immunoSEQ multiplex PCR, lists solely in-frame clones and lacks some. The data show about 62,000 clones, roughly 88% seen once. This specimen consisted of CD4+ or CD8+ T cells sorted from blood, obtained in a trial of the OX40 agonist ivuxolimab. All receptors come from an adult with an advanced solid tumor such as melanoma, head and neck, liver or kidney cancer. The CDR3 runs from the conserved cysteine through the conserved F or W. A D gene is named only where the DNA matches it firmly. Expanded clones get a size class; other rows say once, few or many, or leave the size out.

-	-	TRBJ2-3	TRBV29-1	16	TGCAGCGTTGAACTTGGGACCCAAATAAGCACAGATACGCAGTATTTT	CSVELGTQISTDTQYF
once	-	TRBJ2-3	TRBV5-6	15	TGTGCCAGCAGCTTGGATGGCGGCTCCACAGATACGCAGTATTTT	CASSLDGGSTDTQYF
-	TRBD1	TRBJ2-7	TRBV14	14	TGTGCCAGCAGCCAGGGACAGGGGATCTTGAAGCAGTACTTC	CASSQGQGILKQYF
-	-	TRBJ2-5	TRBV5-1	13	TGCGCCAGCAGCCTGTCCTTCCAAGAGACCCAGTACTTC	CASSLSFQETQYF
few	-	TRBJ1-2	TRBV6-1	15	TGTGCCAGCAGTCCTTCCCCTCAGGTTCCCTATGGCTACACCTTC	CASSPSPQVPYGYTF
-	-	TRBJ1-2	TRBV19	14	TGTGCCAGTAGTCAGGAGGCGGTCGGGTATGGCTACACCTTC	CASSQEAVGYGYTF
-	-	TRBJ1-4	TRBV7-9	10	TGTGCCAGCAGTAATGAAAAACTGTTTTTT	CASSNEKLFF
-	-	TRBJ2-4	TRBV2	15	TGTGCCAGCAGTGCTACAGCACTAGCCAAAAACATTCAGTACTTC	CASSATALAKNIQYF
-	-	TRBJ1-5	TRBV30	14	TGTGCCTGGAGTGTACAGTGGGGCAATCAGCCCCAGCATTTT	CAWSVQWGNQPQHF
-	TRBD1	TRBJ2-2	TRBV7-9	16	TGTGCCAGCAGCTTACTCGGGACAGGGAACACCGGGGAGCTGTTTTTT	CASSLLGTGNTGELFF
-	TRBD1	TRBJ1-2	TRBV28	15	TGTGCCAGCAGTTCCGGGACAGGGGTTCTCTATGGCTACACCTTC	CASSSGTGVLYGYTF
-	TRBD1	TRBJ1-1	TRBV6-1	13	TGTGCCAGCATCCGGACAGGGCACACTGAAGCTTTCTTT	CASIRTGHTEAFF
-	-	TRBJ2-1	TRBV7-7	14	TGTGCTAGCAGCTTAGGCGCTGATACGAATGAGCAGTTCTTC	CASSLGADTNEQFF
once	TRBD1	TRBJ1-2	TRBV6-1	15	TGTGCCAGCAGTGAATTAGCCGGGACAGGGAATGGCTACACCTTC	CASSELAGTGNGYTF